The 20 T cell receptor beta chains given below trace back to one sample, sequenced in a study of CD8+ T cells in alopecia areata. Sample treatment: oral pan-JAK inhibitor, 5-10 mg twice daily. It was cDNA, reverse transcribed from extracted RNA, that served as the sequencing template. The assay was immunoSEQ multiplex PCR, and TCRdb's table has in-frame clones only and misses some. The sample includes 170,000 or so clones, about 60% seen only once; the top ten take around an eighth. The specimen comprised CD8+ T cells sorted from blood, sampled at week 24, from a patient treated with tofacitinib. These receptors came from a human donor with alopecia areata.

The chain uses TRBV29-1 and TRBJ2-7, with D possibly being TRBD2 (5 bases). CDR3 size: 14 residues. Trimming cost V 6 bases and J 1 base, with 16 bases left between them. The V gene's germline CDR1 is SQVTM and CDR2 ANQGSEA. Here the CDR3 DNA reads TGCAGCGTCTCAACGGGATTCAGGTCCTACGAGCAGTACTTC. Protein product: CSVSTGFRSYEQYF.

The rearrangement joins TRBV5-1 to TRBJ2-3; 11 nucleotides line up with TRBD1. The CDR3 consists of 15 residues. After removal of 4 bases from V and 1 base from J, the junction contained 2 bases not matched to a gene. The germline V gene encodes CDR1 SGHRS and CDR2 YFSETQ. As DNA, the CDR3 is TGCGCCAGCAGCCCGGGACAGGGGGGCACAGATACGCAGTATTTT. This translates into CASSPGQGGTDTQYF.

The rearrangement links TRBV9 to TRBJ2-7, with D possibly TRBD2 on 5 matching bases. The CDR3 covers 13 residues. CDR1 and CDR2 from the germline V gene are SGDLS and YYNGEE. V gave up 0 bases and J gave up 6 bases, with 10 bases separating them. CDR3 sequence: CASSVGPGSEQYF. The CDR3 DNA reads TGTGCCAGCAGCGTAGGTCCGGGAAGCGAGCAGTACTTC.

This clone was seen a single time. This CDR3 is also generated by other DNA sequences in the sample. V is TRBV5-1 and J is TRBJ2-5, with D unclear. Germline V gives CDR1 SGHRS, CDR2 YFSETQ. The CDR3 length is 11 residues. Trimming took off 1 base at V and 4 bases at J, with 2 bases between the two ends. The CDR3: CASSLRETQYF. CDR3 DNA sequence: TGCGCCAGCAGCTTGCGAGAGACCCAGTACTTC.

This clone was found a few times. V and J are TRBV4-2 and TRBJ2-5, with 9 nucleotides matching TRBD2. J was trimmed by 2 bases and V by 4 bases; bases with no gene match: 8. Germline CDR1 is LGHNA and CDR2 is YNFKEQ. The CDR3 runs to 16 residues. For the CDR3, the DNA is TGTGCCAGCAGCCGAGCTAGCGGGGAAATACAAGAGACCCAGTACTTC. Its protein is CASSRASGEIQETQYF.

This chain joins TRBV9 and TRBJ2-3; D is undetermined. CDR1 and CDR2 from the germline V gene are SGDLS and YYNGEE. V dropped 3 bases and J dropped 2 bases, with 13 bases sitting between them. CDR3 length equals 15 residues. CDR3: CASSAGGTHTDTQYF. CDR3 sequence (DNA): TGTGCCAGCAGCGCCGGCGGAACCCACACAGATACGCAGTATTTT.

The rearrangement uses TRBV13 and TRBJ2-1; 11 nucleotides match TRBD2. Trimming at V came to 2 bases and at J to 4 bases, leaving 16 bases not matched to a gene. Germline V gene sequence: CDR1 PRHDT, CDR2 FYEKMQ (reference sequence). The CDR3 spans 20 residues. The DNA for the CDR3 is TGTGCCAGCAGCTTAACGTCTAGCGGGGGGCCAGAGGAAGCTTACAATGAGCAGTTCTTC. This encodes CASSLTSSGGPEEAYNEQFF. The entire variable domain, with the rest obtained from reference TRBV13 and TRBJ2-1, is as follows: AAGVIQSPRHLIKEKRETATLKCYPIPRHDTVYWYQQGPGQDPQFLISFYEKMQSDKGSIPDRFSAQQFSDYHSELNMSSLELGDSALYFCASSLTSSGGPEEAYNEQFFGPGTRLTVL.

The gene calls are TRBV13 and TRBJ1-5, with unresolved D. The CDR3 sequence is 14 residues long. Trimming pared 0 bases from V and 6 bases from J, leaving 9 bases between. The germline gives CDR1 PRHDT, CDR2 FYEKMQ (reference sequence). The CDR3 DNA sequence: TGTGCCAGCAGCTTAGGAGGATATGGTCAGCCCCAGCATTTT. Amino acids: CASSLGGYGQPQHF.

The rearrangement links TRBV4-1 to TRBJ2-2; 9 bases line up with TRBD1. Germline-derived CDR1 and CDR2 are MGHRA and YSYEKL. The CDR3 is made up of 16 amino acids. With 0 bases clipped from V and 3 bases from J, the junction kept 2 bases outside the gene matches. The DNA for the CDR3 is TGCGCCAGCAGCCAAGATTGGACAGGGGACACCGGGGAGCTGTTTTTT. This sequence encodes CASSQDWTGDTGELFF.

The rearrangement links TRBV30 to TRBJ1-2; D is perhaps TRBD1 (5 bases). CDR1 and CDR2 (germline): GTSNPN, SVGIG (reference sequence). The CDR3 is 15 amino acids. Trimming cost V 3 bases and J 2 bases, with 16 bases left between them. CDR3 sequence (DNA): TGTGCCTGGAGCAAGTTGGGGCCAGCCAACTATGGCTACACCTTC. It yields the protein CAWSKLGPANYGYTF.

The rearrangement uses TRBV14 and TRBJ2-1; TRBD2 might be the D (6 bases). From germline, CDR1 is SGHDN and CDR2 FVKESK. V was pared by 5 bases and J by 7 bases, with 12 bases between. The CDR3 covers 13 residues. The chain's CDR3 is CASSVSGRNEQFF. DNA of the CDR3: TGTGCCAGCAGCGTTAGCGGTCGGAATGAGCAGTTCTTC.

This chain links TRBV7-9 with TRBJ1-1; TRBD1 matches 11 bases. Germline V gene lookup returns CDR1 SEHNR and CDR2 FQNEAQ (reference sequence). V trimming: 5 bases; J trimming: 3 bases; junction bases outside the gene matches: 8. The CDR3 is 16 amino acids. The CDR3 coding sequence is TGTGCCAGCAGCCCCCGGACAGGGGGCACTCACACTGAAGCTTTCTTT. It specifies CASSPRTGGTHTEAFF.

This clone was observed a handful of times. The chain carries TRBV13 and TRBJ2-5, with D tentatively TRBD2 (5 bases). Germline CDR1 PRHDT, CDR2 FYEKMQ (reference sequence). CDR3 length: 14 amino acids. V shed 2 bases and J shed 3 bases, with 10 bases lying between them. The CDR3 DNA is TGTGCCAGCAGCTTAAGTACTAGAGAAGAGACCCAGTACTTC. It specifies CASSLSTREETQYF. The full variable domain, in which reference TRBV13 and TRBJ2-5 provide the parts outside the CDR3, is AAGVIQSPRHLIKEKRETATLKCYPIPRHDTVYWYQQGPGQDPQFLISFYEKMQSDKGSIPDRFSAQQFSDYHSELNMSSLELGDSALYFCASSLSTREETQYFGPGTRLLVL.

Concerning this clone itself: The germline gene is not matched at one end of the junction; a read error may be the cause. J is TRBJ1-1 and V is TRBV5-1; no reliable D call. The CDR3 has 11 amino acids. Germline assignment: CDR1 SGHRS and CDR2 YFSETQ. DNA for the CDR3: TGTGCCAGCAGCTCGAGCACTGAAGCTTTCTTT. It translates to CASSSSTEAFF.

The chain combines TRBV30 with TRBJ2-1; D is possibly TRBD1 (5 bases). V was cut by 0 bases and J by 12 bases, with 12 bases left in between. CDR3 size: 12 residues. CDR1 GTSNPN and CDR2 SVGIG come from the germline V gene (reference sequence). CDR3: CAWSVDSFGQFF. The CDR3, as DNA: TGTGCCTGGAGTGTAGACAGCTTTGGGCAGTTCTTC.

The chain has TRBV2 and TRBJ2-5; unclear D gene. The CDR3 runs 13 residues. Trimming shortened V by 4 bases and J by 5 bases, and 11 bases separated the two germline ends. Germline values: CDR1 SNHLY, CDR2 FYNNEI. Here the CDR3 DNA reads TGTGCCAGCAGTGGCGCTAGAAAGGAGACCCAGTACTTC. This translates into CASSGARKETQYF.

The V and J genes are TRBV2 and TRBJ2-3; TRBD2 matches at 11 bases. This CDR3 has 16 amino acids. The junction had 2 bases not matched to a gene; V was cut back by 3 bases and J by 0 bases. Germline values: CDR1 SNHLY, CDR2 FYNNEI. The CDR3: CASSDASGGSTDTQYF. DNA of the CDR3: TGTGCCAGCAGTGATGCTAGCGGGGGGAGCACAGATACGCAGTATTTT.

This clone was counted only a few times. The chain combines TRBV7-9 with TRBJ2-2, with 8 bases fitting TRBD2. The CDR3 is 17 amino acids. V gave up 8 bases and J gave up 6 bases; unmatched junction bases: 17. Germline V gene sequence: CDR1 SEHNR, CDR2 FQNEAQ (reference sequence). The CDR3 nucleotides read TGTGCCAGCTCCTTGACCCCGGGGGGGATCCGTTCCGGGGAGCTGTTTTTT. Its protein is CASSLTPGGIRSGELFF.

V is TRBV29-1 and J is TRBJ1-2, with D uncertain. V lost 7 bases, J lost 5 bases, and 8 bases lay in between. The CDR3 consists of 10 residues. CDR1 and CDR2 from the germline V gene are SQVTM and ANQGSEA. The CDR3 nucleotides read TGCAGCGCTTCAAATTATGGCTACACCTTC. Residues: CSASNYGYTF.

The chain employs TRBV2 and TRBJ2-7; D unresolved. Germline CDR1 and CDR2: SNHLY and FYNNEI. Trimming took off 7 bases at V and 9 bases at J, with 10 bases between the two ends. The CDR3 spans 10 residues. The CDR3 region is CASNQIRQYF. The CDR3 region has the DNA TGTGCCAGCAATCAGATCCGGCAGTACTTC. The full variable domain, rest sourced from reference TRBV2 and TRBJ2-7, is EPEVTQTPSHQVTQMGQEVILRCVPISNHLYFYWYRQILGQKVEFLVSFYNNEISEKSEIFDDQFSVERPDGSNFTLKIRSTKLEDSAMYFCASNQIRQYFGPGTRLTVT.